This record covers a single TCR beta chain. A much larger clonotype is one base distant, so this may be a read error. These data originate in a study of tumor-infiltrating lymphocytes in primary liver carcinoma. Blood RNA came from unsorted whole blood; germline DNA was also extracted. The CDR3 spans 15 residues. Germline CDR1 is ENHRY and CDR2 is SYGVKD. V trimming: 4 bases; J trimming: 4 bases; junction bases outside the gene matches: 5. Researchers generated TCR beta cDNA from about 450 ng of total RNA, relying on a constant-region primer. Libraries of TCR beta came from three nested multiplex PCR rounds with slightly modified ARM-PCR. Investigators reported that the first two PCR rounds, at about 9 cycles each, used TRBV1-TRBV30 forward primers with a C-beta reverse primer. TCRdb recomputed calls from the multiplex PCR reads with MiXCR, one row per CDR3 protein. The sample includes about 200,000 distinct CDR3 sequences, roughly 61% seen only once; the top ten take about 7.1%.

This receptor was taken from a woman aged 55 to 70 with primary liver carcinoma and hepatitis B virus infection. Sequencing input: peripheral blood. The V call is TRBV10-3, the J call TRBJ2-3, with 10 bases lining up with TRBD2. For the CDR3, the DNA is TGTGCCATCAGTGGGACTAGCGGATGGGCAGATACGCAGTATTTT. This sequence encodes CAISGTSGWADTQYF.